This T cell receptor (beta chain) was retrieved from a study of regulatory T cells in long-lasting Graves disease. Time point specified: persistent/refractory GD, antithyroid drugs over 5 years with positive TRAb. The TCR library was made from RNA extracted from PBMCs. The collection involved drawing 8 to 9 milliliters of peripheral blood into EDTA tubes. This clonotype came up a few times. Antigen unknown. Findings and caveats of the study: New patients shared over 800 public clonotypes, fewer than the roughly 2,700 shared by persistent patients. What was studied was peripheral blood only, and not thyroid tissue.

According to the study, TCR beta libraries were built with iRepertoire HTBI primers and CDR3-region Arm-PCR. TCRdb re-analysed the multiplex PCR reads in MiXCR, keeping a single row per CDR3 protein. In the table there are roughly 300,000 distinct CDR3 sequences, 15% to 20% of which are singletons. The sample here was peripheral blood mononuclear cells (PBMCs), taken when the disease was refractory, from a patient treated with antithyroid drugs. The source is a female donor with Graves disease.

CDR3 in amino acids: CASSLAGGVGNQPQHF. CDR3 sequence (DNA): TGTGCCAGCAGCTTAGCGGGCGGGGTAGGCAATCAGCCCCAGCATTTT. The genes are TRBV11-1 and TRBJ1-5; no clear D. The germline V and J ends were trimmed by 0 bases and 2 bases, with 11 bases remaining between them. This CDR3 comprises 16 residues. CDR1 and CDR2 from the germline V gene are SGHAT and FQDESV (reference sequence).